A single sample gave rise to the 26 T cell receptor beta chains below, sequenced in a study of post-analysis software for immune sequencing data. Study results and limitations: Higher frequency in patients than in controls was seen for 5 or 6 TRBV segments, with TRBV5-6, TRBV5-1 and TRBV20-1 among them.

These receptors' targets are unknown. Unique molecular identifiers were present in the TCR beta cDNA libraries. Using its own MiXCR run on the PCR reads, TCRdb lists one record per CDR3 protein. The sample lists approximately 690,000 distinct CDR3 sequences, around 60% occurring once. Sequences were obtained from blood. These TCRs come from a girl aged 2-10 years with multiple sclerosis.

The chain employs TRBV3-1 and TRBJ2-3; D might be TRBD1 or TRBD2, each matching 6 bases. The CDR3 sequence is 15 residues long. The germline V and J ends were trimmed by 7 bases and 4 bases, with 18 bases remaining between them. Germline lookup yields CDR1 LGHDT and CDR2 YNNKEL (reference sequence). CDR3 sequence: CASTLGGRMADTQYF. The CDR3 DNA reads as TGTGCCAGCACCTTGGGGGGCCGTATGGCAGATACGCAGTATTTT.

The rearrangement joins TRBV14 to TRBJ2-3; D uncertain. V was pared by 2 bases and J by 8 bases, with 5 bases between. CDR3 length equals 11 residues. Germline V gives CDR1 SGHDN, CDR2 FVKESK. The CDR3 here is CASSQFGTQYF. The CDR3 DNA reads TGTGCCAGCAGCCAATTTGGTACGCAGTATTTT.

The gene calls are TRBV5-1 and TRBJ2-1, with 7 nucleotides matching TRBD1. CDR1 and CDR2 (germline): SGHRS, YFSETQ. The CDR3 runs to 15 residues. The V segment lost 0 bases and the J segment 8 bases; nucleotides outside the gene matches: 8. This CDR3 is CASSLEVGGPDEQFF. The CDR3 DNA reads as TGCGCCAGCAGCTTGGAGGTAGGGGGCCCCGATGAGCAGTTCTTC.

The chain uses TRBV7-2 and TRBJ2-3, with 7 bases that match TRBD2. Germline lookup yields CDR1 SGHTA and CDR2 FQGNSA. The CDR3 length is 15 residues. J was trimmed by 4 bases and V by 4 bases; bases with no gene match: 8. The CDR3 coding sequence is TGTGCCAGCAGCTACCGCAGGACTAGGGCAGATACGCAGTATTTT. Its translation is CASSYRRTRADTQYF. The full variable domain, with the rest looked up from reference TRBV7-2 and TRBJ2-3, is GAGVSQSPSNKVTEKGKDVELRCDPISGHTALYWYRQSLGQGLEFLIYFQGNSAPDKSGLPSDRFSAERTGGSVSTLTIQRTQQEDSAVYLCASSYRRTRADTQYFGPGTRLTVL.

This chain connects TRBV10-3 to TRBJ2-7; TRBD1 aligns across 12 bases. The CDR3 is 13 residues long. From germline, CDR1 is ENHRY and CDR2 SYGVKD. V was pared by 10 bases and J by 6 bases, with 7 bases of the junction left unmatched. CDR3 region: CATQGQGASEQYF. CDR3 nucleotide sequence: TGTGCCACCCAGGGACAGGGGGCGTCCGAGCAGTACTTC.

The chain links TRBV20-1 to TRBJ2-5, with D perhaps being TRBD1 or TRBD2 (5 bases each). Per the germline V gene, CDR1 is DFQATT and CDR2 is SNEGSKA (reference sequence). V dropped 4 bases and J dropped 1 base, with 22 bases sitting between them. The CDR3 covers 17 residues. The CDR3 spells CSAIGAPPGGPQETQYF. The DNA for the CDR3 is TGCAGTGCTATAGGGGCTCCTCCGGGCGGGCCCCAAGAGACCCAGTACTTC.

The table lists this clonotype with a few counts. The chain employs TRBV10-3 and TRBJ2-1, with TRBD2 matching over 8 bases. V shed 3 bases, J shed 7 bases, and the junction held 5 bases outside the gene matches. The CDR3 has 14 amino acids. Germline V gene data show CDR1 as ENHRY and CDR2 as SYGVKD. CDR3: CAISDGRASNEQFF. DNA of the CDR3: TGTGCCATCAGTGACGGGAGGGCCTCAAATGAGCAGTTCTTC.

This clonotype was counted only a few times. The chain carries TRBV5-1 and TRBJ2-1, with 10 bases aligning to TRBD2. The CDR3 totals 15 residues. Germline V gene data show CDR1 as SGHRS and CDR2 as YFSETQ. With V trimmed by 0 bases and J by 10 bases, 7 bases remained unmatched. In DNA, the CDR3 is TGCGCCAGCAGCTTGGTGCTAGCGGGAGATGAAGAGCAGTTCTTC. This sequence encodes CASSLVLAGDEEQFF.

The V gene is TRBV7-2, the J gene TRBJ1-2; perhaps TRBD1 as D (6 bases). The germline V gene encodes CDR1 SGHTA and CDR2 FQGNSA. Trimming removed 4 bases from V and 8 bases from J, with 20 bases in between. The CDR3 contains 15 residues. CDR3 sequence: CASSSYRTGKQGYTF. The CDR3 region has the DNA TGTGCCAGCAGCTCCTATAGAACAGGGAAACAAGGCTACACCTTC.

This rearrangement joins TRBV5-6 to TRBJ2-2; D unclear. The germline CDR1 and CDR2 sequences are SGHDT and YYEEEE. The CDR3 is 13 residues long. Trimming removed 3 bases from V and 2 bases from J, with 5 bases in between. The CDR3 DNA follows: TGTGCCAGCAGCTCAACAAACACCGGGGAGCTGTTTTTT. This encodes CASSSTNTGELFF.

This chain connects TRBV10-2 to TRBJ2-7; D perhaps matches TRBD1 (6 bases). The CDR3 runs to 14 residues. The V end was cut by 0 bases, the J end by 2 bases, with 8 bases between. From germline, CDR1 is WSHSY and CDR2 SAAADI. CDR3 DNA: TGCGCCAGCAGTGAGTCTTGGGGGCCCTACGAGCAGTACTTC. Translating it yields CASSESWGPYEQYF.

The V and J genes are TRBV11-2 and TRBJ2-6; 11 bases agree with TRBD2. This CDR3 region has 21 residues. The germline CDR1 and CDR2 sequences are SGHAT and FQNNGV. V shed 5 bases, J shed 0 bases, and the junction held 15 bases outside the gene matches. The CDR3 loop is CASSRLPLAGGWTSGANVLTF. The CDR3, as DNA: TGTGCCAGCAGCCGACTACCTCTAGCGGGGGGCTGGACCTCTGGGGCCAACGTCCTGACTTTC.

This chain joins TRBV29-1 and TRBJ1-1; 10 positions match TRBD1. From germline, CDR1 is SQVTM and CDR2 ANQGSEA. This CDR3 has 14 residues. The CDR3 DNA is TGCAGTGTTCGACAGGGGGCTATGAACACTGAAGCTTTCTTT. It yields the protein CSVRQGAMNTEAFF.

CDR3 residues: CATSDDQREQFF. In DNA, the CDR3 is TGTGCCACCAGTGATGACCAACGCGAGCAGTTCTTC. This chain uses TRBV24-1 with TRBJ2-1, with D unresolved. The CDR3 spans 12 residues. V was trimmed by 3 bases and J by 10 bases, leaving 9 bases between them. Germline CDR1 reads KGHDR; CDR2 reads SFDVKD.

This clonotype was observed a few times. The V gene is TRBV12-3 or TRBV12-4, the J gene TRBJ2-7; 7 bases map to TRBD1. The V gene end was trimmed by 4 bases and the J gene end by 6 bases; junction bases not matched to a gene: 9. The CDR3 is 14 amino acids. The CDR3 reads CASSSGTVSREQYF. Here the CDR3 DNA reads TGTGCCAGCAGTTCAGGGACAGTCTCGCGCGAGCAGTACTTC.

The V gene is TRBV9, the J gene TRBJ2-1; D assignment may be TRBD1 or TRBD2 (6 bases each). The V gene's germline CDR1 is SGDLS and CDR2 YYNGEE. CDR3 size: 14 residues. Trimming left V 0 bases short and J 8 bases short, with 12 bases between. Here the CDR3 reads CASSVEGGLDEQFF. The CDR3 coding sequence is TGTGCCAGCAGCGTAGAAGGGGGGCTCGATGAGCAGTTCTTC. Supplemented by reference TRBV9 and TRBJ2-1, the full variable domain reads DSGVTQTPKHLITATGQRVTLRCSPRSGDLSVYWYQQSLDQGLQFLIQYYNGEERAKGNILERFSAQQFPDLHSELNLSSLELGDSALYFCASSVEGGLDEQFFGPGTRLTVL.

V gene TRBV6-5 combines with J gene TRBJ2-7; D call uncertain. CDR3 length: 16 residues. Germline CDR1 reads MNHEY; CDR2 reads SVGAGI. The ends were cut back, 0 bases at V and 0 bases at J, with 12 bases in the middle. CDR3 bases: TGTGCCAGCAGTTACTCGAATCCGCTTCTCTCCTACGAGCAGTACTTC. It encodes CASSYSNPLLSYEQYF.

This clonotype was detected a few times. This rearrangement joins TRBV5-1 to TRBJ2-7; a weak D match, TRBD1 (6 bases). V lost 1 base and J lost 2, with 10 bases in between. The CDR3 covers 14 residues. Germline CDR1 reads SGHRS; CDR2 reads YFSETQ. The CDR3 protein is CASSLTGTTYEQYF. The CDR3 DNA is TGCGCCAGCAGCTTGACAGGGACCACCTACGAGCAGTACTTC.

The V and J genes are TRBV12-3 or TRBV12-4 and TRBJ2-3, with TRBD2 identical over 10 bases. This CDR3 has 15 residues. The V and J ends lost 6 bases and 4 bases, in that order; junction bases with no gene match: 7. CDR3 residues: CASRPSGRAPDTQYF. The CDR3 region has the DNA TGTGCCAGCAGACCCAGCGGGAGGGCCCCAGATACGCAGTATTTT.

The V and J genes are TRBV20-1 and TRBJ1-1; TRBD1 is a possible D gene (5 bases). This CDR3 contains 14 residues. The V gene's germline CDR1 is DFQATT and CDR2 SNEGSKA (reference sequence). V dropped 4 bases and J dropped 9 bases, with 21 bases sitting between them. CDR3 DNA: TGCAGTGCTATAGACCCGGCCTCACGGACACAAGCTTTCTTT. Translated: CSAIDPASRTQAFF.

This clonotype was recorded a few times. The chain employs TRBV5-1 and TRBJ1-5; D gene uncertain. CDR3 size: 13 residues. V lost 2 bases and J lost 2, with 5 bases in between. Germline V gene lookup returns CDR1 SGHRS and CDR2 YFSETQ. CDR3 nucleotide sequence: TGCGCCAGCAGCTTAGAACGCAATCAGCCCCAGCATTTT. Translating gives CASSLERNQPQHF.

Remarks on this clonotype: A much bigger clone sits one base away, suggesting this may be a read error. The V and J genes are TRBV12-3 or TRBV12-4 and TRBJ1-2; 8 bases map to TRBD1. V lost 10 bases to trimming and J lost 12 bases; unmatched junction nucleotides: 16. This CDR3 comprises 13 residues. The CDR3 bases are TGTGCCATTATCGGACAGGGTTTGGGGGGCCACACCTTC. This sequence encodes CAIIGQGLGGHTF.

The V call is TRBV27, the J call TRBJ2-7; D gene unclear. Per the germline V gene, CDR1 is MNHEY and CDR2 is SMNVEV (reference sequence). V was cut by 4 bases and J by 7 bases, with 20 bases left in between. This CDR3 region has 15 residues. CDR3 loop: CASSSPQRTHGEQYF. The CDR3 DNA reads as TGTGCCAGCAGTTCCCCTCAGCGCACTCACGGGGAGCAGTACTTC.

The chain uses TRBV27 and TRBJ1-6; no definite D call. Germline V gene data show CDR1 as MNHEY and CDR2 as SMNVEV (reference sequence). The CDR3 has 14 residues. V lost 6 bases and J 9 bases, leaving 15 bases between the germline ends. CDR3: CASRLQEGPSPLHF. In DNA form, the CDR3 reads TGTGCCAGCAGACTCCAGGAAGGACCTTCACCCCTCCACTTT.

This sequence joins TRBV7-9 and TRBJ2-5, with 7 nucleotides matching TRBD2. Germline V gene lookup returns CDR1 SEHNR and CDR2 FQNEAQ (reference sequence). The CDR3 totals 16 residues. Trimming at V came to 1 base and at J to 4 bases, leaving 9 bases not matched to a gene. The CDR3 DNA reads TGTGCCAGCAGCTTAGTTCGAGCGGGGCGGCGAGAGACCCAGTACTTC. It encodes CASSLVRAGRRETQYF.

The CDR3 spells CAISESGRMAHHF. Here the CDR3 DNA reads TGTGCCATCAGTGAGTCTGGACGAATGGCCCACCACTTT. The chain links TRBV10-3 to TRBJ1-6, with D hard to call. V dropped 0 bases and J dropped 18 bases, with 15 bases sitting between them. CDR1 and CDR2 from the germline V gene are ENHRY and SYGVKD. The CDR3 length is 13 residues.